The rows below give T cell receptor beta chains drawn from one sample of a study of blood T cell repertoires in COVID-19. Some clones are missing from TCRdb's copy, which holds only in-frame ones; the method was immunoSEQ multiplex PCR. This table holds 200,000 to 250,000 clones, under 90% found once. Sequencing input: PBMCs or T cells enriched from blood (not recorded which). Receptors were obtained from a woman aged 45-60 years who had been exposed to COVID-19. The CDR3 runs from the conserved cysteine through the conserved F or W. D genes are given only for firm matches.

V gene: TRBV27
CDR3 length: 16
D gene: TRBD2
CDR3 protein: CASSPTLAGGPYEQYF

V gene: TRBV7-9
CDR3 length: 12
D gene: NA
CDR3 protein: CASSLTVEGYTF

V gene: TRBV29-1
CDR3 length: 13
D gene: NA
CDR3 protein: CSVYRTFNTEAFF

V gene: TRBV20-1
CDR3 length: 11
D gene: NA
CDR3 protein: CSAYDSYGYTF

V gene: TRBV27
CDR3 length: 12
D gene: NA
CDR3 protein: CASSFGGGIQYF

V gene: TRBV11-3
CDR3 length: 15
D gene: NA
CDR3 protein: CASSLQGTRIEPQHF

V gene: TRBV18
CDR3 length: 15
D gene: NA
CDR3 protein: CASSGSFAGNTEAFF

V gene: TRBV5-6
CDR3 length: 19
D gene: NA
CDR3 protein: CASSLEGPVRDTNTGELFF

V gene: TRBV2
CDR3 length: 13
D gene: NA
CDR3 protein: CASSERENTEAFF

V gene: TRBV19
CDR3 length: 13
D gene: NA
CDR3 protein: CASSRVMNTEAFF

V gene: TRBV4-3
CDR3 length: 15
D gene: NA
CDR3 protein: CASSQDLGANTEAFF

V gene: TRBV5-1
CDR3 length: 15
D gene: TRBD1
CDR3 protein: CASSWGDSANYGYTF

V gene: TRBV13
CDR3 length: 16
D gene: TRBD2
CDR3 protein: CASSLPPAGGPAEQYF

V gene: TRBV19
CDR3 length: 12
D gene: NA
CDR3 protein: CASLNRANTIYF

V gene: TRBV11-2
CDR3 length: 14
D gene: NA
CDR3 protein: CASSFRISGNTIYF

V gene: TRBV5-6
CDR3 length: 15
D gene: TRBD2
CDR3 protein: CASSVLAGGPGEQYF

V gene: TRBV7-9
CDR3 length: 12
D gene: TRBD1
CDR3 protein: CASSLAQGGAFF

V gene: TRBV13
CDR3 length: 16
D gene: TRBD2
CDR3 protein: CASSMTSGGPQETQYF

V gene: TRBV5-5
CDR3 length: 17
D gene: TRBD2
CDR3 protein: CASSRASGGAGTGELFF

V gene: TRBV19
CDR3 length: 16
D gene: TRBD1
CDR3 protein: CASTPSTGSLPGELFF

V gene: TRBV19
CDR3 length: 15
D gene: TRBD1
CDR3 protein: CASSHPTGGGGELFF

V gene: TRBV6-2/TRBV6-3
CDR3 length: 14
D gene: NA
CDR3 protein: CASSPSYSSQGAFF

V gene: TRBV18
CDR3 length: 15
D gene: NA
CDR3 protein: CASSDRTIKVGGYTF

V gene: TRBV19
CDR3 length: 17
D gene: NA
CDR3 protein: CASSITGLTRGNTEAFF

V gene: TRBV5-1
CDR3 length: 15
D gene: TRBD2
CDR3 protein: CASSLSGERTDTQYF

V gene: TRBV7-9
CDR3 length: 15
D gene: NA
CDR3 protein: CASSGGGLYNSPLHF

V gene: TRBV7-2
CDR3 length: 13
D gene: NA
CDR3 protein: CASSLGPPGEAFF

V gene: TRBV5-1
CDR3 length: 17
D gene: TRBD2
CDR3 protein: CASSHQPSSAGADTQYF

V gene: TRBV3-1/TRBV3-2
CDR3 length: 16
D gene: TRBD1
CDR3 protein: CASSQGVRGPGNTIYF

V gene: TRBV19
CDR3 length: 16
D gene: NA
CDR3 protein: CASSTPGGRGGTEAFF

V gene: TRBV7-9
CDR3 length: 17
D gene: NA
CDR3 protein: CASSSLPGQYEGETQYF

V gene: TRBV7-7
CDR3 length: 15
D gene: NA
CDR3 protein: CASSPSTGEGDTQYF

V gene: TRBV21-1
CDR3 length: 16
D gene: NA
CDR3 protein: CASTTNSGVCNQPQHF

V gene: TRBV29-1
CDR3 length: 12
D gene: NA
CDR3 protein: CSDGPNQETQYF

V gene: TRBV18
CDR3 length: 12
D gene: NA
CDR3 protein: CASSPKGDIQYF

V gene: TRBV10-1
CDR3 length: 13
D gene: NA
CDR3 protein: CASSPSNTGELFF

V gene: TRBV6-1
CDR3 length: 14
D gene: NA
CDR3 protein: CASSELRQTYEQYF

V gene: TRBV28
CDR3 length: 16
D gene: NA
CDR3 protein: CASSLPQGTLNYGYTF

V gene: TRBV19
CDR3 length: 12
D gene: NA
CDR3 protein: CASSIVGGGYTF

V gene: TRBV10-3
CDR3 length: 17
D gene: TRBD2
CDR3 protein: CAISESQRGAARDTQYF

V gene: TRBV5-1
CDR3 length: 13
D gene: NA
CDR3 protein: CASSLAQSYEQYF

V gene: TRBV10-3
CDR3 length: 16
D gene: TRBD2
CDR3 protein: CAISDERGSSYNEQFF

V gene: TRBV4-3
CDR3 length: 13
D gene: NA
CDR3 protein: CASSQERTDGYTF

V gene: TRBV5-6
CDR3 length: 14
D gene: NA
CDR3 protein: CASSLAAAGETQYF

V gene: TRBV13
CDR3 length: 19
D gene: TRBD2
CDR3 protein: CASSSPVGTSGARVETQYF

V gene: TRBV23-1
CDR3 length: 17
D gene: TRBD1
CDR3 protein: CAYPATGTGDLNTEAFF

V gene: TRBV29-1
CDR3 length: 14
D gene: NA
CDR3 protein: CSVEDRQGLYGYTF

V gene: TRBV19
CDR3 length: 16
D gene: NA
CDR3 protein: CASSPSFRGLNYEQYF

V gene: TRBV7-2
CDR3 length: 15
D gene: NA
CDR3 protein: CASSLSSALSYEQYF

V gene: TRBV29-1
CDR3 length: 12
D gene: TRBD1
CDR3 protein: CSVQTGVGGYTF

V gene: TRBV13
CDR3 length: 15
D gene: NA
CDR3 protein: CASSLGSQPNTEAFF

V gene: TRBV7-2
CDR3 length: 15
D gene: TRBD1
CDR3 protein: CASSLGPGGYTEAFF

V gene: TRBV6-2/TRBV6-3
CDR3 length: 17
D gene: NA
CDR3 protein: CASSALRRGPRPGELFF

V gene: TRBV27
CDR3 length: 12
D gene: NA
CDR3 protein: CASRADRYGYTF

V gene: TRBV7-9
CDR3 length: 12
D gene: NA
CDR3 protein: CASKSEAEKLFF

V gene: TRBV3-1/TRBV3-2
CDR3 length: 14
D gene: TRBD1
CDR3 protein: CASSPTGSFTEAFF

V gene: TRBV4-3
CDR3 length: 18
D gene: NA
CDR3 protein: CASSQDTSRGDIYEKLFF

V gene: TRBV10-3
CDR3 length: 12
D gene: TRBD1
CDR3 protein: CAISEGQGKLFF